These 18 T cell receptor beta chains share one sample of origin, sequenced in a study of T-cell reconstitution after alpha-beta-depleted transplantation in children. During its preparation, the TCRbeta library received unique molecular identifiers. TCRdb redid the calling of the PCR reads with MiXCR, one entry per CDR3 protein. This sample has about 600,000 distinct CDR3 sequences, with about 10% found just once. Sample: PBMCs from the stem cell graft donor, taken from the stem cell graft. The source is a human donor who donated a stem cell graft to a child with acute myeloid leukemia.

At least ten counts were recorded for this clonotype. This chain connects TRBV20-1 to TRBJ1-5; 8 bases are shared with TRBD1. CDR1 is DFQATT and CDR2 is SNEGSKA in the germline V gene (reference sequence). V lost 0 bases and J lost 0; bases outside the gene matches: 10. The CDR3 is 18 amino acids. CDR3 protein: CSARDAGQGFVSNQPQHF. The CDR3 nucleotides are TGCAGTGCTAGAGACGCCGGACAGGGATTTGTTAGCAATCAGCCCCAGCATTTT.

The CDR3 sequence: CASSGDRVYQPQHF. Written as DNA, the CDR3 is TGTGCCAGCAGCGGAGACAGGGTTTATCAGCCCCAGCATTTT. This chain links TRBV7-8 with TRBJ1-5, with 7 bases lining up with TRBD1. The germline V gene has CDR1 SGHVS and CDR2 FQNEAQ. The trim removed 5 bases at V and 5 bases at J, leaving 6 bases unmatched. This CDR3 region has 14 residues.

This clonotype has a count of ten or more. This chain links TRBV25-1 with TRBJ2-7; D remains unclear. The V and J ends lost 1 base and 1 base respectively, with 5 bases between them. Germline CDR1 reads MGHDK; CDR2 reads SYGVNS. The CDR3 extends over 13 amino acids. As DNA, the CDR3 is TGTGCCAGCAGTGAATTGGGGTCCTACGAGCAGTACTTC. Its protein product is CASSELGSYEQYF.

The chain employs TRBV18 and TRBJ2-5; 11 nucleotides agree with TRBD1. With V trimmed by 3 bases and J by 5 bases, 8 bases remained unmatched. The CDR3 is 16 amino acids. Per germline, CDR1 KGHSH and CDR2 LQKENI. The CDR3 region has the DNA TGTGCCAGCTCACCCCTCGGACAGGGGGCGCAGGAGACCCAGTACTTC. Its translation: CASSPLGQGAQETQYF.

This clonotype was recorded many times. The chain links TRBV6-1 to TRBJ2-7; D is possibly TRBD1 (5 bases). In germline, CDR1 is MNHNS, CDR2 SASEGT. Trimming shortened V by 0 bases and J by 3 bases, and 18 bases separated the two germline ends. The CDR3 covers 17 residues. The DNA of the CDR3 is TGTGCCAGCAGTGAAGCGTTTGTGGCAGGGAAAATCTACGAGCAGTACTTC. It is translated as CASSEAFVAGKIYEQYF.

This clonotype has only a few counts. The rearrangement joins TRBV12-3 or TRBV12-4 to TRBJ1-2; 8 bases map to TRBD1. This CDR3 has 16 residues. V lost 4 bases and J lost 4; bases outside the gene matches: 11. The CDR3 is CASSSTSGQGGYGYTF. CDR3 sequence (DNA): TGTGCCAGCAGTTCGACCTCCGGACAGGGCGGCTATGGCTACACCTTC.

This clonotype was counted ten times or more. The chain joins TRBV20-1 to TRBJ2-7; 11 bases are shared with TRBD1. Germline V gene data show CDR1 as DFQATT and CDR2 as SNEGSKA (reference sequence). With V trimmed by 6 bases and J by 0 bases, 4 bases remained unmatched. This CDR3 region has 14 residues. The chain's CDR3 is CSAKDRGPSYEQYF. The CDR3 DNA reads TGCAGTGCAAAGGACAGGGGGCCCTCCTACGAGCAGTACTTC.

This clonotype was counted once. This sequence joins TRBV7-2 and TRBJ2-7; 7 bases align to TRBD2. CDR3 size: 15 residues. V shed 1 base and J 2 bases; nucleotides not matched to a gene: 5. Looked up from germline, CDR1 is SGHTA and CDR2 is FQGNSA. The CDR3 DNA reads TGTGCCAGCAGCTTAGGGGGTAGCGGGCCCTACGAGCAGTACTTC. Its protein is CASSLGGSGPYEQYF.

The chain recombines TRBV18 with TRBJ2-1; 11 nucleotides align to TRBD2. Trimming cost V 6 bases and J 6 bases; bases outside gene matches: 7. The CDR3 has 15 amino acids. Germline V CDR1 and CDR2: KGHSH, LQKENI. CDR3 amino acids: CASSPLAGGRNEQFF. The CDR3, as DNA: TGTGCCAGCTCCCCATTAGCGGGAGGGCGCAATGAGCAGTTCTTC.

This clonotype was counted only a few times. The rearrangement uses TRBV10-3 and TRBJ2-7; the match to TRBD2 covers 7 bases. Unmatched junction bases numbered 18, after V lost 3 bases and J lost 7 bases. The V gene's germline CDR1 is ENHRY and CDR2 SYGVKD. This CDR3 is built from 17 residues. CDR3 bases: TGTGCCATCAGTGACCCGAGTGGGATGGCGGGAGTTGGAGAGCAGTACTTC. Translation: CAISDPSGMAGVGEQYF.

This clonotype was observed a few times. The chain has TRBV7-2 and TRBJ2-7; TRBD2 matches 9 bases. Germline CDR1 reads SGHTA; CDR2 reads FQGNSA. The CDR3 has 14 amino acids. Germline trimming cut 4 bases from V and 7 bases from J; bases unmatched to any gene: 8. The CDR3 loop is CASSYSGSPREQYF. For the CDR3, the DNA is TGTGCCAGCAGCTATAGCGGGAGTCCGAGAGAGCAGTACTTC.

For this clonotype: A read error may account for a junction end that differs from germline. The J gene is TRBJ2-7, the V gene TRBV30, with TRBD2 matching 7 bases. This CDR3 region has 12 residues. Germline assignment: CDR1 GTSNPN and CDR2 SVGIG (reference sequence). CDR3 loop: CAWKRDPSEQYF. The CDR3 DNA reads as TGTGCGTGGAAGCGGGATCCAAGCGAGCAGTACTTC.

This clonotype has only a few counts. This chain links TRBV7-9 with TRBJ2-2; D gene unclear. V was shortened by 3 bases and J by 1 base, with 9 bases between the two germline ends. Germline V gene data show CDR1 as SEHNR and CDR2 as FQNEAQ (reference sequence). The CDR3 is 15 amino acids. CDR3 protein: CASSFAGMNTGELFF. The CDR3 nucleotides read TGTGCCAGCAGCTTTGCCGGTATGAACACCGGGGAGCTGTTTTTT. The whole variable domain, remainder taken from reference TRBV7-9 and TRBJ2-2, is DTGVSQNPRHKITKRGQNVTFRCDPISEHNRLYWYRQTLGQGPEFLTYFQNEAQLEKSRLLSDRFSAERPKGSFSTLEIQRTEQGDSAMYLCASSFAGMNTGELFFGEGSRLTVL.

The chain is built from TRBV12-3 or TRBV12-4 and TRBJ2-7, with D unresolved. Trimming removed 5 bases from V and 3 bases from J, with 14 bases in between. The CDR3 consists of 14 residues. The CDR3 reads CASSIGPAIYEQYF. The CDR3, as DNA: TGTGCCAGCAGTATCGGGCCGGCGATCTACGAGCAGTACTTC.

The V gene is TRBV20-1, the J gene TRBJ2-7; no reliable D call. The CDR3 totals 12 residues. Trimming took 6 bases from V and 5 from J, leaving 14 bases between them. Per germline, CDR1 DFQATT and CDR2 SNEGSKA (reference sequence). Here the CDR3 DNA reads TGCAGTGCCGACTTCGCAGCAAACGAGCAGTACTTC. This sequence encodes CSADFAANEQYF.

The V and J genes are TRBV9 and TRBJ2-6; 8 positions match TRBD1. The CDR3 length is 17 residues. V lost 3 bases to trimming and J lost 2 bases; unmatched junction nucleotides: 7. From germline, CDR1 is SGDLS and CDR2 YYNGEE. Here the CDR3 DNA reads TGTGCCAGCAGCGCCGACAGGGGCGAGGCTGGGGCCAACGTCCTGACTTTC. Its translation is CASSADRGEAGANVLTF.

This clonotype turned up a few times. The chain is built from TRBV21-1 and TRBJ2-5; the tabulated D call, TRBD1, remains unverified against the DNA. TRBV21-1 is a pseudogene locus. The CDR3 covers 15 residues. The CDR3 bases are TGTGCCAGCAGCAAGGACAGGGGAGGGGGAGAGACCCAGTACTTC. Translating gives CASSKDRGGGETQYF.

This clonotype appeared a few times. The chain carries TRBV7-2 and TRBJ1-6; D remains unclear. Germline V gives CDR1 SGHTA, CDR2 FQGNSA. The CDR3 covers 16 residues. V was shortened by 6 bases and J by 0 bases, with 12 bases between the two germline ends. CDR3 protein: CASSHSVSSYNSPLHF. The DNA for the CDR3 is TGTGCCAGCAGTCATAGTGTTAGCTCCTATAATTCACCCCTCCACTTT.